This T cell receptor beta chain was obtained from a study of beta chain features in type 1 diabetes. All sorted populations exceeded 95% purity. This clone showed up many times. The entirety of the isolated RNA underwent reverse transcription, so expressed TCRB transcripts were sequenced. Only in-frame clones appear in the TCRdb table, and some are missing; sequencing was by immunoSEQ multiplex PCR. The data contain fewer than 400,000 clones, less than 10% of them singletons. The V end was cut by 5 bases, the J end by 2 bases, with 8 bases between. The CDR3 runs to 13 residues. Germline CDR1 reads MDHEN; CDR2 reads SYDVKM.

The sequenced sample consisted of central memory CD4+ T cells from blood. The TCR sequence derives from a woman younger than 35 in good health. V and J are TRBV28 and TRBJ2-3, with D perhaps assigned TRBD1 or TRBD2 (5 bases each). Here the CDR3 reads CASSRDLTDTQYF. CDR3 DNA sequence: TGTGCCAGCAGTCGGGACCTCACAGATACGCAGTATTTT.